What follows are 20 T cell receptor beta chains derived from one specimen sequenced in a study of blood T cell repertoires in COVID-19 (TCRdb year 2020). The library was generated by the immunoSEQ multiplex PCR assay. The source is immuneACCESS, and TCRdb retained only in-frame sequences with V and J called. Part of the clones is not carried over; for the studies checked, unresolved V genes explain less than half of this, and the remainder is unexplained. The sample includes approximately 200,000 clones, with about 90% observed a single time. The ten biggest clones cover less than 3.5% of the sample. Sequencing was carried out using peripheral blood. The receptor set was obtained from a woman in her sixties or seventies with acute or convalescent COVID-19.

The rearrangement uses TRBV2 and TRBJ2-5; TRBD1 matches at 8 bases. The CDR3 contains 13 residues. V was pared by 5 bases and J by 5 bases, with 4 bases of the junction left unmatched. Germline V gene data show CDR1 as SNHLY and CDR2 as FYNNEI. CDR3 DNA: TGTGCCAGCAGTAACTACAGGGGGGAGACCCAGTACTTC. Translation gives CASSNYRGETQYF.

Of note for this clone: In the same sample, other DNA sequences code for this CDR3. The chain combines TRBV6-5 with TRBJ2-5; 7 nucleotides align to TRBD1. The CDR3 is 13 amino acids. Germline CDR1 MNHEY, CDR2 SVGAGI. Trimming removed 6 bases from V and 1 base from J; junction bases left unmatched: 2. The CDR3, as DNA: TGTGCCAGCAGCAGGGACAGCCAAGAGACCCAGTACTTC. It codes for CASSRDSQETQYF.

In regard to this clone: Other DNA sequences in the sample encode the same CDR3. This rearrangement joins TRBV18 to TRBJ2-5; TRBD1 matches at 9 bases. Per the germline V gene, CDR1 is KGHSH and CDR2 is LQKENI. V gave up 3 bases and J gave up 5 bases; unmatched junction bases: 1. The CDR3 extends over 13 amino acids. CDR3 sequence reads: CASSPGQGETQYF. In nucleotides, the CDR3 is TGTGCCAGCTCACCGGGACAGGGTGAGACCCAGTACTTC.

This clone was detected only a few times. The CDR3 reads CASSSGTTGNTIYF. Here the CDR3 DNA reads TGCGCCAGCAGCTCCGGGACAACCGGAAACACCATATATTTT. The chain links TRBV5-1 to TRBJ1-3, with D maybe TRBD1 (6 bases). Germline V gives CDR1 SGHRS, CDR2 YFSETQ. The CDR3 loop spans 14 amino acids. V was clipped by 3 bases and J by 4 bases, with 11 bases between them.

The chain couples TRBV19 to TRBJ1-3; D gene unclear. The CDR3 covers 16 residues. The germline V and J ends were trimmed by 3 bases and 0 bases, with 12 bases remaining between them. CDR1 and CDR2 (germline): LNHDA, SQIVND (reference sequence). This CDR3 reads CASSITRPSSGNTIYF. In DNA form, the CDR3 reads TGTGCCAGTAGTATCACCAGGCCGTCCTCTGGAAACACCATATATTTT.

This clone was recorded once. The rearrangement links TRBV6-2 or TRBV6-3 to TRBJ2-3, with 7 bases fitting TRBD2. The junction had 9 bases not matched to a gene; V was cut back by 6 bases and J by 3 bases. Germline V gene sequence: CDR1 MNHEY, CDR2 SVGEGT. This CDR3 has 15 residues. The CDR3 protein is CASSLSGWGTDTQYF. The CDR3 DNA reads as TGTGCCAGCAGCCTTAGCGGGTGGGGGACAGATACGCAGTATTTT.

This clone was picked up many times. Different DNA sequences within this sample yield the same CDR3. V gene TRBV7-3 combines with J gene TRBJ2-7; TRBD2 matches at 7 bases. The CDR3 is 15 residues long. CDR1 and CDR2 from the germline V gene are SGHTA and FQGTGA. Trimming removed 2 bases from V and 0 bases from J; junction bases left unmatched: 4. The CDR3 region is CASSLLAESSYEQYF. In DNA, the CDR3 is TGTGCCAGCAGCTTACTAGCGGAGAGCTCCTACGAGCAGTACTTC.

This chain connects TRBV5-5 to TRBJ2-7, with a possible D match to TRBD2 (5 bases). CDR1 is SGHKS, CDR2 YYEKEE, per germline (reference sequence). The V and J ends lost 5 bases and 9 bases respectively, with 21 bases between them. The CDR3 is 14 amino acids. CDR3 sequence reads: CASRVRAETSVQYF. CDR3 DNA sequence: TGTGCCAGCAGGGTCCGAGCGGAAACTTCTGTGCAGTACTTC. The full variable domain, with the rest looked up from reference TRBV5-5 and TRBJ2-7, is DAGVTQSPTHLIKTRGQQVTLRCSPISGHKSVSWYQQVLGQGPQFIFQYYEKEERGRGNFPDRFSARQFPNYSSELNVNALLLGDSALYLCASRVRAETSVQYFGPGTRLTVT.

The chain couples TRBV28 to TRBJ1-5, with D maybe TRBD1 (6 bases). Germline V lookup: CDR1 MDHEN, CDR2 SYDVKM. Trimming shortened V by 10 bases and J by 7 bases, and 14 bases separated the two germline ends. The CDR3 has 12 residues. The CDR3 DNA is TGTGCCACCCAACAGGGTAGGCAGCCCCAGCATTTT. It codes for CATQQGRQPQHF.

This clone was seen a handful of times. This chain uses TRBV5-1 with TRBJ2-2; 8 bases are shared with TRBD1. In germline, CDR1 is SGHRS, CDR2 YFSETQ. With 4 bases clipped from V and 4 bases from J, the junction kept 12 bases outside the gene matches. There are 17 residues in the CDR3. The CDR3 region is CASSGNSDRVATGELFF. Here the CDR3 DNA reads TGCGCCAGCAGCGGCAACTCGGACAGGGTCGCCACCGGGGAGCTGTTTTTT.

This sequence joins TRBV6-2 or TRBV6-3 and TRBJ2-3; 13 positions match TRBD2. Germline trimming cut 2 bases from V and 6 bases from J; bases unmatched to any gene: 11. This CDR3 has 18 amino acids. Germline CDR1 MNHEY, CDR2 SVGEGT. CDR3 in DNA: TGTGCCAGCAGTTACACCTCACGGACTAGCGGGGGAATGGATACGCAGTATTTT. It yields the protein CASSYTSRTSGGMDTQYF.

The rearrangement uses TRBV6-2 or TRBV6-3 and TRBJ1-1; no clear D. V shed 2 bases and J shed 4 bases, with 8 bases lying between them. Per germline, CDR1 MNHEY and CDR2 SVGEGT. The CDR3 totals 13 residues. The DNA for the CDR3 is TGTGCCAGCAGTTACGAACGGGGCACTGAAGCTTTCTTT. Translated, it gives CASSYERGTEAFF.

The chain carries TRBV7-2 and TRBJ1-2, with D possibly being TRBD1 (5 bases). From germline, CDR1 is SGHTA and CDR2 FQGNSA. Trimming removed 2 bases from V and 4 bases from J, with 11 bases in between. The CDR3 sequence is 14 residues long. CDR3: CASSLPQGSYGYTF. The CDR3 nucleotides read TGTGCCAGCAGCTTACCCCAGGGTAGCTATGGCTACACCTTC.

The genes are TRBV28 and TRBJ2-3; 9 bases are shared with TRBD2. The CDR3 length is 17 residues. The germline V gene encodes CDR1 MDHEN and CDR2 SYDVKM. Trimming cost V 3 bases and J 4 bases; bases outside gene matches: 11. The CDR3 is CASSLVGSGSLADTQYF. The CDR3 DNA reads TGTGCCAGCAGTTTGGTGGGTAGCGGGAGCCTCGCAGATACGCAGTATTTT.

This chain joins TRBV3-1 (or the pseudogene TRBV3-2) and TRBJ2-7; a weak D match, TRBD2 (6 bases). This CDR3 is 14 amino acids long. Germline V lookup: CDR1 LGHDT, CDR2 YNNKEL (reference sequence). Trimming left V 4 bases short and J 2 bases short, with 12 bases between. CDR3 sequence reads: CASSRRPGAYEQYF. Written as DNA, the CDR3 is TGTGCCAGCAGCCGCCGACCGGGGGCCTACGAGCAGTACTTC.

This clone was observed a few times. This chain uses TRBV6-5 with TRBJ1-6, with a weak D call TRBD1 (6 bases). Germline V gives CDR1 MNHEY, CDR2 SVGAGI. V was cut by 2 bases and J by 8 bases, with 16 bases left in between. The CDR3 covers 16 residues. CDR3 residues: CASSYISGGKYSPLHF. In nucleotides, the CDR3 is TGTGCCAGCAGTTACATTTCGGGGGGCAAATATTCACCCCTCCACTTT.

Remarks on this clone: This CDR3 is also generated by other DNA sequences in the sample. The V gene is TRBV28, the J gene TRBJ2-1; D unclear. Germline V gives CDR1 MDHEN, CDR2 SYDVKM. Between the trimmed V and J ends, which lost 5 bases and 3 bases, there was a span of 2 bases. The CDR3 runs 11 residues. The CDR3 nucleotides read TGTGCCAGCAGTCTCTACAATGAGCAGTTCTTC. The encoded protein is CASSLYNEQFF.

The rearrangement joins TRBV3-1 (or the pseudogene TRBV3-2) to TRBJ2-5; 11 bases map to TRBD2. The length of the CDR3 is 13 residues. Germline V gene sequence: CDR1 LGHDT, CDR2 YNNKEL (reference sequence). Unmatched junction bases numbered 2, after V lost 5 bases and J lost 6 bases. The CDR3, as DNA: TGTGCCAGCAGCACTAGCGGGAGTAAGACCCAGTACTTC. Protein product: CASSTSGSKTQYF.

This chain uses TRBV11-2 with TRBJ1-6; TRBD1 matches 10 bases. CDR3 length: 15 residues. The germline gives CDR1 SGHAT, CDR2 FQNNGV. After removal of 5 bases from V and 7 bases from J, the junction contained 5 bases not matched to a gene. The DNA for the CDR3 is TGTGCCAGCAGCCGGGACAGGGGAAACAATTCACCCCTCCACTTT. Its protein product is CASSRDRGNNSPLHF.

V usage is TRBV28 and J usage is TRBJ1-2, with D perhaps matching TRBD1 (6 bases). This CDR3 has 13 residues. The germline V and J ends were trimmed by 2 bases and 4 bases, with 8 bases remaining between them. CDR1 and CDR2 from the germline V gene are MDHEN and SYDVKM. CDR3 DNA: TGTGCCAGCAGTTTAAGGGGGGGCTATGGCTACACCTTC. Residues: CASSLRGGYGYTF.